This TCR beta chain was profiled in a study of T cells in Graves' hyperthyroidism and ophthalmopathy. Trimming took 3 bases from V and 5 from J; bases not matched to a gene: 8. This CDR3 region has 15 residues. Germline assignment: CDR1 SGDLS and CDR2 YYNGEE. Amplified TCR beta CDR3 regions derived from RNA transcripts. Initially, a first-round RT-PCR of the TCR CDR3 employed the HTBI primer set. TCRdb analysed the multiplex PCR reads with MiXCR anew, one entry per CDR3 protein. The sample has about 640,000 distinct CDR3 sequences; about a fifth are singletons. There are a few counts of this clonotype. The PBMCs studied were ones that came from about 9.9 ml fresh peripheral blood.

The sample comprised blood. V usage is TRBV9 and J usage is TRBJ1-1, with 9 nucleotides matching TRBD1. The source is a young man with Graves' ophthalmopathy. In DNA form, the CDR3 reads TGTGCCAGCAGCGCCGGGGGACAGGGACGGACTGAAGCTTTCTTT. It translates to CASSAGGQGRTEAFF.